The next 9 T cell receptor beta chains were all read from a single sample in a study of post-analysis software for immune sequencing data. Overall study findings and caveats: Four to six TRBV segments were more frequent in patients than controls; TRBV5-6, TRBV5-1 and TRBV20-1 belonged to this group.

Included in the TCR beta cDNA libraries were unique molecular identifiers. TCRdb re-called the PCR reads through MiXCR, storing one row per CDR3 protein. This sample yields about 500,000 distinct CDR3 sequences, of which roughly 45% are seen a single time; 12% belongs to the top ten. No antigen has been assigned to these receptors. Sequencing was carried out using blood. The receptor set was obtained from a girl aged 10 to 17 with multiple sclerosis.

This clonotype has more than one count but fewer than ten. The chain couples TRBV29-1 to TRBJ2-7; D might be TRBD1 (5 bases). The CDR3 is 12 amino acids. Germline values: CDR1 SQVTM, CDR2 ANQGSEA. The CDR3 DNA reads TGCAGTGTTTCGACAGTAACCTACGAGCAGTACTTC. Translated: CSVSTVTYEQYF.

The J gene is TRBJ2-7, the V gene TRBV5-1, with a weak D call TRBD1 (6 bases). The V end was cut by 4 bases, the J end by 3 bases, with 17 bases between. Germline CDR1 reads SGHRS; CDR2 reads YFSETQ. The CDR3 has 15 residues. For the CDR3, the DNA is TGCGCCAGCAGCCCAGGGGATTCTACCCTCTACGAGCAGTACTTC. Its translation: CASSPGDSTLYEQYF.

This clonotype occurred many times. V and J are TRBV10-3 and TRBJ2-6, with a tentative D call TRBD2 (5 bases). V lost 0 bases, J lost 3 bases, and 9 bases lay in between. The V gene's germline CDR1 is ENHRY and CDR2 SYGVKD. The CDR3 sequence is 16 residues long. The CDR3, as DNA: TGTGCCATCAGTGAGTCGGGAGCAGGTGGGGCCAACGTCCTGACTTTC. Translated, it gives CAISESGAGGANVLTF.

This chain uses TRBV29-1 with TRBJ1-1, with D possibly matching TRBD1 (6 bases). CDR3 length: 14 residues. V was pared by 3 bases and J by 4 bases, with 15 bases between. The germline CDR1 and CDR2 sequences are SQVTM and ANQGSEA. CDR3 nucleotides: TGCAGCGTTGAGGGGGGCAGGGAAGTCACTGAAGCTTTCTTT. As protein: CSVEGGREVTEAFF.

V is TRBV15 and J is TRBJ2-1; 9 positions match TRBD2. Trimming removed 3 bases from V and 8 bases from J; junction bases left unmatched: 8. This CDR3 spans 15 amino acids. CDR1 is LNHNV, CDR2 YYDKDF, per germline (reference sequence). This CDR3 reads CATSSRGLAFYEQFF. The CDR3 bases are TGTGCCACCAGCAGTAGGGGACTAGCTTTCTATGAGCAGTTCTTC.

This chain links TRBV7-9 with TRBJ2-1; 9 nucleotides align to TRBD2. Germline CDR1 SEHNR, CDR2 FQNEAQ (reference sequence). CDR3 size: 17 residues. Trimming removed 1 base from V and 8 bases from J; junction bases left unmatched: 12. This CDR3 reads CASSLVVLAGAVHEQFF. The CDR3 nucleotides read TGTGCCAGCAGCTTAGTCGTGTTAGCGGGAGCCGTCCATGAGCAGTTCTTC.

The chain couples TRBV5-5 to TRBJ2-1, with 9 bases fitting TRBD1. The J call is in doubt because the DNA end fits TRBJ2-7 better. The CDR3 runs to 15 residues. Germline V gives CDR1 SGHKS, CDR2 YYEKEE (reference sequence). The CDR3 sequence: CASRPLGQGTYEQYF. For the CDR3, the DNA is TGTGCCAGCAGACCCCTGGGACAGGGAACCTACGAGCAGTACTTC.

The rearrangement joins TRBV20-1 to TRBJ2-4; no firm D call. The DNA end favors TRBJ2-7, so the J call may be wrong. The CDR3 is 16 amino acids. Germline assignment: CDR1 DFQATT and CDR2 SNEGSKA (reference sequence). The CDR3 bases are TGCAGTGCTCTAGACCCGGGCCCCAATGGATCCTACGAGCAGTACTTC. Its protein is CSALDPGPNGSYEQYF.

This clonotype has just a few counts. The gene calls are TRBV20-1 and TRBJ1-1; D is uncertain. This CDR3 contains 12 residues. V was trimmed by 6 bases and J by 0 bases, leaving 8 bases between them. The germline V gene has CDR1 DFQATT and CDR2 SNEGSKA (reference sequence). The CDR3 nucleotides read TGCAGTGCGGCCCTTATGAACACTGAAGCTTTCTTT. The encoded protein is CSAALMNTEAFF.